This T cell receptor beta chain was sequenced during a study of T cell repertoires in aging, cancer and after chemotherapy (dated by TCRdb to between 2017 and 2020). Study-level background: Donors spanned six age groups from 30 or younger to 70 or older, with at least three individuals per group. In the hematological group, paired pre- and post-chemotherapy samples were obtained from chronic lymphocytic leukemia patients treated with fludarabine- or bendamustine-based regimens. The complete dataset included some 9 million TCR reads. Peripheral blood TCR beta repertoires from healthy donors and cancer patients were profiled to examine immunoaging and T cell reconstitution after chemotherapy. Alongside around 98 healthy donors serving as a reference group, the cohort included approximately 220 cancer patients, of whom 90 to 94 had hematological cancers and about 130 had solid cancers.

Rearranged TRB sequences spanning V, D and J segments were amplified in a multiplex touch-down PCR with a mixed TRB-A/B primer pool. Two consecutive PCR reactions with Phusion HS II polymerase added Illumina adapters and sample indices to the amplicons. After gel purification with the NucleoSpin Gel and PCR Clean-up kit, the amplicons were checked using Qubit and an Agilent 2100 Bioanalyzer. Sequencing of the libraries was done on an Illumina MiSeq with paired-end, single-indexed 600-cycle runs. The paper's processing steps were these. MiXCR versions 2.12 and 3.0.5 were used to process the TRB sequences. Each unique CDR3 nucleotide sequence counted as one clone, and only productive sequences with at least two reads were retained. Repertoire metrics included Shannon diversity, evenness, clonality (one minus evenness), and alpha-parameterized diversity profiles from alpha 0 to 5. The IGoR algorithm was used to compute generation probabilities of clones in paired pre- and post-chemotherapy samples. TCRdb cleaned the public reads at Q25 with fastp, built clones with MiXCR and kept in-frame beta chains. For every CDR3 protein sequence, its rows merge into one entry that carries the most common genes and DNA. For this entry, the V and J calls and clone size follow TCRdb and not the study's own pipeline. In this sample the table shows 2,000 to 2,500 distinct CDR3 sequences, over 40% of which occur a single time. Together, the top ten hold 30% to 35% of the sample.

From its cysteine to its phenylalanine, the CDR3 spans 16 amino acids. The read is trimmed to its CDR3 DNA, 48 bases read in frame from base 1. The germline V gene (reference sequence) provides CDR1 SGHKS and CDR2 YYEKEE. As for this clonotype: Its cognate antigen has yet to be identified. Sequence at one end of the junction differs from germline and may be a read error.

Broader findings and caveats from the paper: The authors noted that the repertoire data do not allow conclusions about immunological memory after chemotherapy. In both cancer cohorts, the median generation probability rose over the chemotherapy interval, which suggests that the repertoire was reconstituted through rebound thymic output. Significantly lower blood TCR diversity and higher clonality were observed in untreated patients with hematological or solid cancers than in age-matched healthy donors. Lymphoid organ infiltration was present in the hematological cancer patients, and this infiltration may itself impair thymic emigration or the expansion of peripheral T cells. Declining TCR diversity with age in healthy donors was mainly explained by loss of richness; in cancer patients, loss of evenness also contributed.

Instead of sorted cells or RNA, genomic DNA extracted from peripheral blood served as the source for amplifying TCR beta rearrangements. The TCR sequence derives from a human donor with a blood cancer. The donor label of this sample is uncertain. Sample: blood. The V gene is TRBV5-5 and the J gene is TRBJ2-6; the D gene cannot be named for sure. CDR3 reads: CASSLAKDSGANVLTF. The DNA sequence is as follows: TGCGCCAGCAGCTTGGCCAAGGACTCTGGGGCCAACGTCCTGACTTTC.